These 21 T cell receptor beta chains were sequenced from one sample in a study of cytomegalovirus exposure and HLA in healthy donors. PCR amplification relied on 60 Vbeta primers (plus 13 Jbeta primers). Clones were sequenced by immunoSEQ multiplex PCR, and TCRdb holds only the in-frame ones, with some missing. In the table there are about 170,000 clones, under 85% of which are singletons. The source material was PBMCs. The receptors were sampled from a female donor in good health and CMV-seronegative.

This chain links TRBV20-1 with TRBJ1-1; D is perhaps TRBD1 (6 bases). The CDR3 is 10 residues long. V gave up 6 bases and J gave up 14 bases, with 16 bases separating them. Germline V CDR1 and CDR2: DFQATT, SNEGSKA (reference sequence). CDR3 in amino acids: CSAGYRALFF. CDR3 sequence (DNA): TGCAGTGCGGGGTACAGGGCACTATTCTTT.

The gene calls are TRBV21-1 and TRBJ1-4; the table's D call, TRBD1, was not checked against the DNA. TRBV21-1 corresponds to a pseudogene. The CDR3 runs 15 residues. The CDR3 is CASSPSDRGAEKLFF. For the CDR3, the DNA is TGTGCCAGCAGCCCGTCCGATAGGGGCGCGGAAAAACTGTTTTTT.

The V and J genes are TRBV18 and TRBJ1-1; 7 bases agree with TRBD1. Germline V gives CDR1 KGHSH, CDR2 LQKENI. The CDR3 totals 16 residues. After removal of 3 bases from V and 0 bases from J, the junction contained 7 bases not matched to a gene. CDR3 in DNA: TGTGCCAGCTCACCGCTGACAGGGAGAATGAACACTGAAGCTTTCTTT. This translates into CASSPLTGRMNTEAFF.

The CDR3 is CASSYWTSDTDTQYF. CDR3 DNA sequence: TGTGCCAGCAGTTACTGGACTAGCGACACAGATACGCAGTATTTT. The chain joins TRBV6-5 to TRBJ2-3, with 9 bases identical to TRBD2. This CDR3 has 15 amino acids. CDR1 MNHEY and CDR2 SVGAGI come from the germline V gene. Germline trimming cut 1 base from V and 2 bases from J; bases unmatched to any gene: 1.

This clone has only a few counts. The V and J genes are TRBV5-1 and TRBJ2-2, with TRBD2 matching 8 bases. The trim removed 2 bases at V and 3 bases at J, leaving 6 bases unmatched. Looked up from germline, CDR1 is SGHRS and CDR2 is YFSETQ. There are 16 residues in the CDR3. Written as DNA, the CDR3 is TGCGCCAGCAGCTTCGGCCGGGGGGGGGACACCGGGGAGCTGTTTTTT. This translates into CASSFGRGGDTGELFF.

V and J are TRBV30 and TRBJ1-6; D perhaps matches TRBD1 (6 bases). Germline loops: CDR1 GTSNPN, CDR2 SVGIG (reference sequence). The CDR3 has 14 residues. The V and J ends lost 2 bases and 5 bases respectively, with 10 bases between them. The CDR3: CAWSRGGNNSPLHF. CDR3 nucleotides: TGTGCCTGGAGTAGGGGGGGAAATAATTCACCCCTCCACTTT.

The rearrangement joins TRBV7-8 to TRBJ1-5; unclear D gene. Germline V gene sequence: CDR1 SGHVS, CDR2 FQNEAQ. V gave up 0 bases and J gave up 8 bases, with 14 bases separating them. This CDR3 spans 15 amino acids. The CDR3 DNA follows: TGTGCCAGCAGCTTAGCGGCGGGAGGGCTCGAGCCCCAGCATTTT. Translation gives CASSLAAGGLEPQHF.

V is TRBV7-9 and J is TRBJ2-7; 10 bases map to TRBD1. Germline CDR1 SEHNR, CDR2 FQNEAQ (reference sequence). The CDR3 runs 15 residues. The J segment lost 2 bases and the V segment lost 4 bases, leaving 5 bases of the junction unmatched. CDR3 nucleotide sequence: TGTGCCAGCAGCTCGAGCGGACAGGGGGCCTACGAGCAGTACTTC. Its protein is CASSSSGQGAYEQYF. Full variable domain (rest looked up from reference TRBV7-9 and TRBJ2-7): DTGVSQNPRHKITKRGQNVTFRCDPISEHNRLYWYRQTLGQGPEFLTYFQNEAQLEKSRLLSDRFSAERPKGSFSTLEIQRTEQGDSAMYLCASSSSGQGAYEQYFGPGTRLTVT.

With regard to this clone: The junction departs from germline at one end; a sequencing error may be responsible. Here the CDR3 DNA reads TGTTCCAGCAGCTTAAGCAGGGTAGACACTGAAGCTTTCTTT. This sequence encodes CSSSLSRVDTEAFF. The chain has TRBV7-9 and TRBJ1-1; D perhaps matches TRBD1 (5 bases). Looked up from germline, CDR1 is SEHNR and CDR2 is FQNEAQ (reference sequence). There are 14 residues in the CDR3.

This clone was counted a few times. This chain uses TRBV14 with TRBJ1-6; D call uncertain. The CDR3 runs 13 residues. V lost 1 base and J lost 10, with 8 bases in between. CDR1 SGHDN and CDR2 FVKESK come from the germline V gene. This chain's CDR3 is CASSQVPESPLHF. Here the CDR3 DNA reads TGTGCCAGCAGCCAAGTTCCCGAGTCACCCCTCCACTTT.

The chain has TRBV4-3 and TRBJ2-1; 8 bases agree with TRBD2. The length of the CDR3 is 16 residues. CDR1 LGHNA and CDR2 YSLEER come from the germline V gene. V gave up 3 bases and J gave up 2 bases; unmatched junction bases: 6. The CDR3 DNA reads as TGCGCCAGCAGCCATACCGGGACTAGTCCCTACAATGAGCAGTTCTTC. It encodes CASSHTGTSPYNEQFF.

This chain connects TRBV7-3 to TRBJ2-3; 10 bases are a match to TRBD2. This CDR3 has 16 amino acids. The germline V gene encodes CDR1 SGHTA and CDR2 FQGTGA. V lost 2 bases to trimming and J lost 0 bases; unmatched junction nucleotides: 2. The CDR3 here is CASSLERGGSTDTQYF. Written as DNA, the CDR3 is TGTGCCAGCAGCTTAGAGCGGGGGGGTAGCACAGATACGCAGTATTTT.

The V gene is TRBV4-1, the J gene TRBJ1-4, with D maybe TRBD1 (6 bases). Trimming took 4 bases from V and 5 from J, leaving 14 bases between them. CDR3 length: 15 amino acids. Germline CDR1 MGHRA, CDR2 YSYEKL. DNA of the CDR3: TGCGCCAGCAGCCGATGGGGGCAGGGGAATGAAAAACTGTTTTTT. Translated, it gives CASSRWGQGNEKLFF.

This clone was detected a few times. V and J are TRBV5-1 and TRBJ1-2; D is perhaps TRBD1 (6 bases). Germline V gives CDR1 SGHRS, CDR2 YFSETQ. V was trimmed by 0 bases and J by 0 bases, leaving 9 bases between them. The CDR3 has 15 amino acids. This chain's CDR3 is CASSLAAGANYGYTF. CDR3 nucleotide sequence: TGCGCCAGCAGCTTGGCCGCAGGGGCTAACTATGGCTACACCTTC.

V usage is TRBV28 and J usage is TRBJ1-1; unclear D gene. V lost 1 base and J lost 5, with 14 bases in between. The CDR3 length is 15 residues. Per germline, CDR1 MDHEN and CDR2 SYDVKM. The CDR3 is CASSLSASAETEAFF. The DNA of the CDR3 is TGTGCCAGCAGTTTATCGGCATCGGCGGAGACTGAAGCTTTCTTT.

This clone showed up just a few times. This sample includes further DNA sequences coding for the same CDR3. V is TRBV28 and J is TRBJ1-1, with unresolved D. Germline CDR1 is MDHEN and CDR2 is SYDVKM. Trimming took off 6 bases at V and 5 bases at J, with 13 bases between the two ends. CDR3 length equals 13 residues. The CDR3 here is CASSFKSLTEAFF. Here the CDR3 DNA reads TGTGCCAGCAGCTTCAAGAGTTTGACTGAAGCTTTCTTT.

This clone was counted a single time. The chain carries TRBV11-3 and TRBJ1-1; D not resolved. This CDR3 region has 15 residues. The germline V and J ends were trimmed by 4 bases and 5 bases, with 17 bases remaining between them. Per germline, CDR1 SGHNT and CDR2 YENEEA. The CDR3 here is CASSSSGLGQTEAFF. In nucleotides, the CDR3 is TGTGCCAGCAGCTCCTCGGGGTTAGGTCAGACTGAAGCTTTCTTT.

This sequence joins TRBV7-9 and TRBJ2-1; 8 nucleotides agree with TRBD2. V was pared by 1 base and J by 8 bases, with 7 bases of the junction left unmatched. Germline lookup yields CDR1 SEHNR and CDR2 FQNEAQ (reference sequence). CDR3 length: 15 residues. The CDR3 loop is CASSLELAARYEQFF. CDR3 bases: TGTGCCAGCAGCTTAGAACTAGCGGCCCGGTATGAGCAGTTCTTC.

The chain links TRBV14 to TRBJ1-6, with no clear D. This CDR3 has 11 residues. V was trimmed by 3 bases and J by 10 bases, leaving 4 bases between them. The germline gives CDR1 SGHDN, CDR2 FVKESK. The CDR3 sequence: CASSHGSPLHF. For the CDR3, the DNA is TGTGCCAGCAGCCATGGCTCACCCCTCCACTTT.

The rearrangement joins TRBV19 to TRBJ1-5; 9 positions match TRBD1. The CDR3 runs 16 residues. Germline trimming cut 3 bases from V and 1 base from J; bases unmatched to any gene: 4. Germline values: CDR1 LNHDA, CDR2 SQIVND (reference sequence). The CDR3 nucleotides are TGTGCCAGTAGTATTCAACAGGGGGCCAGCAATCAGCCCCAGCATTTT. Protein product: CASSIQQGASNQPQHF.

This chain uses TRBV7-2 with TRBJ2-1; TRBD2 agrees at 11 bases. Germline V CDR1 and CDR2: SGHTA, FQGNSA. V dropped 0 bases and J dropped 7; count of bases not matched to a gene: 8. The CDR3 loop spans 17 amino acids. The DNA for the CDR3 is TGTGCCAGCAGCTTAGCGGGGCTAGCGGGGGGAATTAATGAGCAGTTCTTC. Its translation is CASSLAGLAGGINEQFF.